This is a list of T cell receptor beta chains from one sample in a study of PD-1 blockade in classical Hodgkin lymphoma. The assay was immunoSEQ multiplex PCR, and TCRdb's table has in-frame clones only and misses some. The data contain around 26,000 clones, 85% to 95% of them singletons. Sample: peripheral blood mononuclear cells (PBMCs). These receptors all stem from a human donor with classical Hodgkin lymphoma. Each CDR3 is given with its conserved first and last residue. The D gene is left open where the match is weak. The size field is filled for only some rows; it gives once, few, many or a size class.

d_gene | abundance | j_gene | v_gene | CDR3nt | CDR3aa
NA | NA | TRBJ1-1 | TRBV2 | TGTGCCAGCAGTGACAGGGGAGGCTTGACTGAAGCTTTCTTT | CASSDRGGLTEAFF
NA | NA | TRBJ1-1 | TRBV20-1 | TGCAGTGCTATAACGGTTCCTGAAGCTTTCTTT | CSAITVPEAFF
NA | NA | TRBJ2-3 | TRBV14 | TGTGCCAGCAGCCAGGTACCAGATACGCAGTATTTT | CASSQVPDTQYF
TRBD2 | NA | TRBJ2-7 | TRBV14 | TGTGCCAGCAGCCAGGGACTAGCGGGAGTGTACGAGCAGTACTTC | CASSQGLAGVYEQYF
NA | once | TRBJ2-1 | TRBV6-7 | TGTGCCAGCAGTTACTCGACTCTTAGCTCCTACAATGAGCAGTTCTTC | CASSYSTLSSYNEQFF
NA | NA | TRBJ2-5 | TRBV11-1 | TGTGCCAGCAGCTTATCAACGTACCAAGAGACCCAGTACTTC | CASSLSTYQETQYF
TRBD1 | once | TRBJ2-3 | TRBV7-9 | TGTGCCAGCAGCTACGACAGGGGAGGCACAGATACGCAGTATTTT | CASSYDRGGTDTQYF
NA | NA | TRBJ2-7 | TRBV2 | TGTGCCAGCAGTTTTTGGATAAAGGACGAGCAGTACTTC | CASSFWIKDEQYF
TRBD2 | NA | TRBJ2-7 | TRBV11-2 | TGTGCCAGCAGCTTAGTTCCCGGGAGGTACTACGAGCAGTACTTC | CASSLVPGRYYEQYF
NA | once | TRBJ2-7 | TRBV19 | TGTGCCAGTAGTATTAGGACTACCTACGAGCAGTACTTC | CASSIRTTYEQYF
TRBD2 | NA | TRBJ2-1 | TRBV9 | TGTGCCAGCAGCATCCTAGCGGGGGCCCTCGAGCAGTTCTTC | CASSILAGALEQFF
TRBD1 | once | TRBJ2-7 | TRBV19 | TGTGCCAGTAGTACCCAGGGACAGGGACCCTACGAGCAGTACTTC | CASSTQGQGPYEQYF
TRBD1 | NA | TRBJ1-5 | TRBV10-3 | TGTGCCATCAGTGGTATAGGGGGCACACAGCCCCAGCATTTT | CAISGIGGTQPQHF
TRBD2 | NA | TRBJ2-1 | TRBV28 | TGTGCCAGCAGTCTCCCGGGAGGGGCCTACAATGAGCAGTTCTTC | CASSLPGGAYNEQFF
TRBD1 | NA | TRBJ1-4 | TRBV5-1 | TGCGCCAGCAGGGACAGGGATAATGAAAAACTGTTTTTT | CASRDRDNEKLFF
NA | NA | TRBJ1-5 | TRBV7-2 | TGTGCCAGCAGCCCCGGGACGGTCGTCGGGCAGCCCCAGCATTTT | CASSPGTVVGQPQHF
NA | NA | TRBJ2-1 | TRBV5-4 | TGTGCCAGCAGCTTAGAGCCGTTCAATGAGCAGTTCTTC | CASSLEPFNEQFF
NA | NA | TRBJ1-1 | TRBV29-1 | TGCAGCGTAGTACAGGGTCAAGGGTTAGCTTTCTTT | CSVVQGQGLAFF
TRBD2 | NA | TRBJ2-1 | TRBV5-4 | TGTGCCAGCAGCTTGGCCCCGGGTAGCGGGAGATACAATGAGCAGTTCTTC | CASSLAPGSGRYNEQFF
NA | NA | TRBJ2-1 | TRBV2 | TGTGCCAGCGGGACGGAGTACAATGAGCAGTTCTTC | CASGTEYNEQFF
TRBD2 | NA | TRBJ2-1 | TRBV5-6 | TGTGCCAGCAGAAGGGGGACTAGCGGGAATTATGAGCAGTTCTTC | CASRRGTSGNYEQFF
NA | NA | TRBJ1-2 | TRBV7-2 | TGTGCCAGCAGCTTCTTGAGGGCCATCGAAGGCTACACCTTC | CASSFLRAIEGYTF
NA | NA | TRBJ2-7 | TRBV5-4 | TGTGCCAGCAGCTTGGGAGGCAGAGTGTCCTACGAGCAGTACTTC | CASSLGGRVSYEQYF
NA | NA | TRBJ1-2 | TRBV6-5 | TGTGCCAGCAGTTATGGACTCAGGAACTATGGCTACACCTTC | CASSYGLRNYGYTF
NA | NA | TRBJ1-2 | TRBV5-1 | TGCGCCAGCAGCAGGGTTCAGGGATCTAACTATGGCTACACCTTC | CASSRVQGSNYGYTF
NA | NA | TRBJ1-5 | TRBV28 | TGTGCCAGCACCTGGACAAACGGGAATCAGCCCCAGCATTTT | CASTWTNGNQPQHF
NA | NA | TRBJ2-1 | TRBV5-4 | TGTGCCAGCAGCTTGGTCTGGAATGAGCAGTTCTTC | CASSLVWNEQFF
TRBD2 | once | TRBJ2-3 | TRBV6-4 | TGTGCCAGCAGTGTAGCGGGGGGCCCCACAGATACGCAGTATTTT | CASSVAGGPTDTQYF
NA | NA | TRBJ1-2 | TRBV12-5 | TGTGCTAGTGGTAACTATGGCTACACCTTC | CASGNYGYTF
NA | few | TRBJ1-1 | TRBV2 | TGTGCCAGCAGTTTGGGGAGTAAACAGAAAGCTTTCTTT | CASSLGSKQKAFF
TRBD1 | NA | TRBJ1-2 | TRBV5-5 | TGTGCCAGCAGCACGGGACAGGGGGCAGATTATGGCTACACCTTC | CASSTGQGADYGYTF
NA | NA | TRBJ1-3 | TRBV10-3 | TGTGCCATCAGTGAGTCGATATTTGTCAGGAACACCATATATTTT | CAISESIFVRNTIYF
NA | NA | TRBJ2-7 | TRBV4-3 | TGCGCCAGCAGCCAAGAAAAAGGGGGACCCTACGAGCAGTACTTC | CASSQEKGGPYEQYF
NA | NA | TRBJ1-1 | TRBV5-1 | TGCGTCAGCAGCTTGTACAGGGCTAACACTGAAGCTTTCTTT | CVSSLYRANTEAFF
NA | NA | TRBJ2-3 | TRBV7-6 | TGTGCCAGCAGCTTACCCAGCCTAACCGATGCAGATACGCAGTATTTT | CASSLPSLTDADTQYF
TRBD1 | once | TRBJ2-7 | TRBV7-2 | TGTGCCAGCAGCTTAGTCCGGGACAGTGCCTACGAGCAGTACTTC | CASSLVRDSAYEQYF
NA | NA | TRBJ1-6 | TRBV7-2 | TGTGCCAGCAGCTACCTGAGCTCCTATAATTCACCCCTCCACTTT | CASSYLSSYNSPLHF
NA | NA | TRBJ2-3 | TRBV29-1 | TGCAGCGTTGGGTCGGCAAGCACAGATACGCAGTATTTT | CSVGSASTDTQYF
NA | NA | TRBJ1-4 | TRBV28 | TGTGCCAGCAGTTTCCGGGAGCCCGCAACTAATGAAAAACTGTTTTTT | CASSFREPATNEKLFF
NA | NA | TRBJ2-3 | TRBV11-3 | TGTGCCAGCAGCTTCGGTGGGGTGGGAGATACGCAGTATTTT | CASSFGGVGDTQYF
TRBD2 | NA | TRBJ2-4 | TRBV13 | TGTGCCAGCAGCGGGAGGGGTGCTCTAGCCAAAAACATTCAGTACTTC | CASSGRGALAKNIQYF
NA | NA | TRBJ2-5 | TRBV5-1 | TGCGCCAGCAGCTTGGCGCCGGGAAAAGCCCAAGAGACCCAGTACTTC | CASSLAPGKAQETQYF
TRBD2 | NA | TRBJ2-2 | TRBV2 | TGTGCCAGCAGTGAAGTGAATAGCGGGGCCCTCGGCGGGGAGCTGTTTTTT | CASSEVNSGALGGELFF
NA | NA | TRBJ1-1 | TRBV15 | TGTGCCACCAGCAGAGGAGGACTCAGGAACACTGAAGCTTTCTTT | CATSRGGLRNTEAFF
NA | NA | TRBJ2-7 | TRBV5-4 | TGTGCCAGCAGCTTGGATCACTACGAGCAGTACTTC | CASSLDHYEQYF
NA | NA | TRBJ1-5 | TRBV2 | TGTGCCAGCAGTCCGACAGGAATTCCCAATCAGCCCCAGCATTTT | CASSPTGIPNQPQHF
TRBD1 | once | TRBJ1-4 | TRBV19 | TGTGCCAGTATGAAAGGGACAGGGGTTGAAAAACTGTTTTTT | CASMKGTGVEKLFF
NA | once | TRBJ1-1 | TRBV6-1 | TGTGCCAGCAGTGCCTACAGCAATTCCTTCATGGCTTTCTTT | CASSAYSNSFMAFF
TRBD2 | NA | TRBJ2-5 | TRBV30 | TGTGCCTGGAGTGGAATGGGACTAGCGGGAGAGACCCAGTACTTC | CAWSGMGLAGETQYF
NA | NA | TRBJ2-7 | TRBV28 | TGTGCCAGCAGTACCCAGGGGCCGCAGTACTTC | CASSTQGPQYF
NA | once | TRBJ1-1 | TRBV7-9 | TGTGCCAGCAGCTCCGGGAGGACTGAAGCTTTCTTT | CASSSGRTEAFF